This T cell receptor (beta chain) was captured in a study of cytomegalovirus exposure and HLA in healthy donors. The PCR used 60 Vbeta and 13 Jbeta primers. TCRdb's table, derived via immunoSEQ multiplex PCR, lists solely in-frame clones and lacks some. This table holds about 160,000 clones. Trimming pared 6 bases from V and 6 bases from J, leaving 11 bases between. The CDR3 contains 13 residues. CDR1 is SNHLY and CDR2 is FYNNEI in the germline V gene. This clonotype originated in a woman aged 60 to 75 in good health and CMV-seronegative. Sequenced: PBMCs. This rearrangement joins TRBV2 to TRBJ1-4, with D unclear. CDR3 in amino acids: CASSRSKDEKLFF. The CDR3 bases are TGTGCCAGCAGCCGGAGTAAGGATGAAAAACTGTTTTTT.